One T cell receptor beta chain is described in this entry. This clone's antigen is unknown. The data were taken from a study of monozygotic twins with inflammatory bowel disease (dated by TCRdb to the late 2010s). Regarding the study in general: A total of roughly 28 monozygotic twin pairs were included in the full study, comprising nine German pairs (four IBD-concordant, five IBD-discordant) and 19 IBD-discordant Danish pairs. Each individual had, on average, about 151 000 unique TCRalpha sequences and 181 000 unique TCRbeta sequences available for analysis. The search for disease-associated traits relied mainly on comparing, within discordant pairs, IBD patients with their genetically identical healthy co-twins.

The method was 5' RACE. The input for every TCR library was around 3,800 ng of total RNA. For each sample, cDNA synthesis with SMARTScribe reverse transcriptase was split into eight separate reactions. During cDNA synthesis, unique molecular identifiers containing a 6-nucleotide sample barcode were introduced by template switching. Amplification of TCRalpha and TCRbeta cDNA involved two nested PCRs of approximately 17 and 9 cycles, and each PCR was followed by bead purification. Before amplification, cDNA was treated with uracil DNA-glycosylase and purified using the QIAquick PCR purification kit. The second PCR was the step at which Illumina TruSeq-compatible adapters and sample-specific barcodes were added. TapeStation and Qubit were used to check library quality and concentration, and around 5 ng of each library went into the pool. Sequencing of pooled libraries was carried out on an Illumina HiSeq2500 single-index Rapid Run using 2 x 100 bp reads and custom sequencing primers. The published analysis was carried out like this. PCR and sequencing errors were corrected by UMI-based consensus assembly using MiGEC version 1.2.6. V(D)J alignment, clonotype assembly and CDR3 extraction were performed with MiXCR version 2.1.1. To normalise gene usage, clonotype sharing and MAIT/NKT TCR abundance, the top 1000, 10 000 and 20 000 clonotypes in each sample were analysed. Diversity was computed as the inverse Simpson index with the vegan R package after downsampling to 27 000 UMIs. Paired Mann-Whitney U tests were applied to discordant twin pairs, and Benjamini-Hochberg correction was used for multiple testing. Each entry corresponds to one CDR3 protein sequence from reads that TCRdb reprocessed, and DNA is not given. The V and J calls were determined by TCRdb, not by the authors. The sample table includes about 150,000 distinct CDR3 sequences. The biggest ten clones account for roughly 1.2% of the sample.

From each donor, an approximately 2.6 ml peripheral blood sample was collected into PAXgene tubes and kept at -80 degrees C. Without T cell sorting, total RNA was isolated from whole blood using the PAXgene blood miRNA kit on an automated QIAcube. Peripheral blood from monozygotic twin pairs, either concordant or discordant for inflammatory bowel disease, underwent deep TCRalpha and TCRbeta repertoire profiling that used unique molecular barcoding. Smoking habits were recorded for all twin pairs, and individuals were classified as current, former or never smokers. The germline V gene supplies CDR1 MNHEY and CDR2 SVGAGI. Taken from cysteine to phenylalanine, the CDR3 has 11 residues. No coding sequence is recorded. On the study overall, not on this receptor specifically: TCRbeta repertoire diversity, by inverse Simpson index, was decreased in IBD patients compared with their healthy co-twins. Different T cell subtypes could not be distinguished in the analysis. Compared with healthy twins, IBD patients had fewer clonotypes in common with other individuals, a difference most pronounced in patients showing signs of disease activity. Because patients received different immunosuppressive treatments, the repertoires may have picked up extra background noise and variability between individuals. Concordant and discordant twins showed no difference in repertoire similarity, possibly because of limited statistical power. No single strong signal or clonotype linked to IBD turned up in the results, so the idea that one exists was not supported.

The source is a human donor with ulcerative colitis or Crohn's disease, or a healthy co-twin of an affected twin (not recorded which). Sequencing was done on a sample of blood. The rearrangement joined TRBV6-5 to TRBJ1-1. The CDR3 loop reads CASSYGSEAFF.